Following are 13 T cell receptor beta chains from one sample sequenced in a study of shared clonotypes between healthy human individuals. Sequencing was performed with immunoSEQ multiplex PCR; in TCRdb, only in-frame clones are kept and a portion is missing. The sample lists a few million clones; approximately 94% were seen once. Sequencing was performed on naive CD4+ T cells sorted from blood. Subset denoted: CD45RA+ positively selected. The receptors come from a young man in good health.

Here the CDR3 reads CASNPRGPKSSYNEQFF. The CDR3 DNA follows: TGTGCCAGCAACCCCCGGGGTCCTAAGAGCTCCTACAATGAGCAGTTCTTC. The chain uses TRBV11-2 and TRBJ2-1; perhaps TRBD2 as D (5 bases). The CDR3 is 17 amino acids. V lost 7 bases and J lost 0, with 19 bases in between. Germline assignment: CDR1 SGHAT and CDR2 FQNNGV.

About this clone itself: Other DNA sequences in the sample encode the same CDR3. The chain carries TRBV6-5 and TRBJ1-2; 7 bases agree with TRBD1. Per germline, CDR1 MNHEY and CDR2 SVGAGI. J gave up 8 bases and V 2 bases, and 2 bases lay outside the gene matches. The CDR3 runs to 12 residues. This CDR3 reads CASSYRTGGYTF. The CDR3 DNA is TGTGCCAGCAGTTACCGGACAGGAGGCTACACCTTC.

This chain uses TRBV19 with TRBJ1-2; tentatively, D is TRBD1 (5 bases). Trimming took off 6 bases at V and 3 bases at J, with 14 bases between the two ends. Germline CDR1 and CDR2: LNHDA and SQIVND (reference sequence). CDR3 length: 14 residues. In DNA form, the CDR3 reads TGTGCCAGTAGGAAAGCCGGGGCGCACTATGGCTACACCTTC. Translation: CASRKAGAHYGYTF.

The V gene is TRBV6-6, the J gene TRBJ1-2; weak D call: TRBD1 (6 bases). Germline V gene sequence: CDR1 MNHNY, CDR2 SVGAGI (reference sequence). V lost 6 bases to trimming and J lost 4 bases, with 15 bases between them. The CDR3 is 14 amino acids. The CDR3, as DNA: TGTGCCAGCAGCAGCCCTGGGACACTCTATGGCTACACCTTC. Residues: CASSSPGTLYGYTF.

The chain uses TRBV27 and TRBJ1-4; the D is unclear. The CDR3 is made up of 16 amino acids. Germline V gene lookup returns CDR1 MNHEY and CDR2 SMNVEV (reference sequence). V lost 0 bases and J lost 0, with 8 bases in between. The CDR3 DNA reads TGTGCCAGCAGTTTATCGACCAGGACAACTAATGAAAAACTGTTTTTT. Protein product: CASSLSTRTTNEKLFF.

This sequence joins TRBV6-6 and TRBJ2-3; the D gene is possibly TRBD2 (5 bases). Germline V gives CDR1 MNHNY, CDR2 SVGAGI (reference sequence). The length of the CDR3 is 14 residues. The V end lost 4 bases, the J end lost 6 bases, and 14 bases lay between the germline ends. The CDR3 DNA sequence: TGTGCCAGCAGTTTCGGGAATCGGGTGGATACGCAGTATTTT. Amino acid sequence: CASSFGNRVDTQYF.

The chain carries TRBV5-1 and TRBJ2-1; 9 bases agree with TRBD1. The CDR3 is made up of 14 amino acids. CDR1 SGHRS and CDR2 YFSETQ come from the germline V gene. Trimming took 2 bases from V and 5 from J; bases not matched to a gene: 2. The CDR3 spells CASSFRTGDNEQFF. The CDR3 bases are TGCGCCAGCAGCTTTCGGACAGGGGACAATGAGCAGTTCTTC.

V and J are TRBV27 and TRBJ2-7; D uncertain. CDR3 length equals 13 residues. CDR1 MNHEY and CDR2 SMNVEV come from the germline V gene (reference sequence). V was shortened by 3 bases and J by 2 bases, with 8 bases between the two germline ends. The CDR3 reads CASSLDGAYEQYF. CDR3 bases: TGTGCCAGCAGTTTGGACGGAGCCTACGAGCAGTACTTC.

Only one count was recorded for this clone. This chain connects TRBV2 to TRBJ1-1, with TRBD1 matching over 8 bases. Germline V gene sequence: CDR1 SNHLY, CDR2 FYNNEI. J was trimmed by 4 bases and V by 6 bases; bases with no gene match: 10. The CDR3 is 15 residues long. Written as DNA, the CDR3 is TGTGCCAGCAGACCGCAGGGACAGGCGGGCACTGAAGCTTTCTTT. Its translation: CASRPQGQAGTEAFF.

The chain couples TRBV6-1 to TRBJ1-5; 8 nucleotides line up with TRBD1. Losses at the gene ends were 8 bases for V and 2 bases for J; bases not matched to a gene: 2. This CDR3 spans 13 amino acids. The germline V gene has CDR1 MNHNS and CDR2 SASEGT. The CDR3 region is CASETGGNQPQHF. CDR3 bases: TGTGCCAGCGAGACAGGGGGCAATCAGCCCCAGCATTTT.

The rearrangement links TRBV18 to TRBJ2-2; D is uncertain. This CDR3 spans 17 amino acids. Germline V lookup: CDR1 KGHSH, CDR2 LQKENI. Trimming removed 0 bases at V and 1 base at J, with 12 bases between. This CDR3 is CASSPPISPGNTGELFF. Written as DNA, the CDR3 is TGTGCCAGCTCACCACCGATTTCGCCAGGGAACACCGGGGAGCTGTTTTTT.

The V call is TRBV29-1, the J call TRBJ2-3; 9 bases agree with TRBD1. V gave up 4 bases and J gave up 3 bases; unmatched junction bases: 5. The V gene's germline CDR1 is SQVTM and CDR2 ANQGSEA. The CDR3 runs 14 residues. This CDR3 is CSVVDRGKTDTQYF. The CDR3 nucleotides read TGCAGCGTTGTAGACAGGGGGAAAACAGATACGCAGTATTTT.

V gene TRBV6-1 combines with J gene TRBJ1-1; D ambiguous. There are 13 residues in the CDR3. CDR1 is MNHNS and CDR2 is SASEGT in the germline V gene. V was cut by 7 bases and J by 1 base, with 10 bases left in between. The CDR3 nucleotides are TGTGCCAGCACCATCCAATCGAACACTGAAGCTTTCTTT. Its translation is CASTIQSNTEAFF.